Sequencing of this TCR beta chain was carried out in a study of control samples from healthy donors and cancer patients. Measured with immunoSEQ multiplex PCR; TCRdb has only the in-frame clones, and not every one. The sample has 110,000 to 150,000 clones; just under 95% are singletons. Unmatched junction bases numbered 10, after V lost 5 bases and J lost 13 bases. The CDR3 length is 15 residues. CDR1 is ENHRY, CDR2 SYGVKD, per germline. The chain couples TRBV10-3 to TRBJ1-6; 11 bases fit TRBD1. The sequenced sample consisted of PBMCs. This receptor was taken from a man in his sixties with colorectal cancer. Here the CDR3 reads CAISSGTGGDVPLHF. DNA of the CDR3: TGTGCCATCAGTTCCGGGACAGGGGGAGATGTTCCCCTCCACTTT.